This T cell receptor beta chain was profiled in a study of cytomegalovirus exposure and HLA in healthy donors. This clone was picked up a small number of times. Its matching antigen is unknown. Study-wide points: The study put 150 or so TCR beta chains on its list as cytomegalovirus-associated. Sequencing had likely introduced a cluster of highly shared sequence variants as an artifact. In a later analysis, TCR beta V- and J-gene trimming showed a link to a missense DCLRE1C variant. Rare TCR sequences dominated, though some public TCRs recurred in many donors.

PCR amplification relied on 60 Vbeta primers (plus 13 Jbeta primers). Libraries were prepared by immunoSEQ multiplex PCR; TCRdb keeps only in-frame clonotypes and omits some of them. Of roughly 71,000 clones listed, approximately 70% are singletons. Trimming left V 2 bases short and J 3 bases short, with 14 bases between. Germline-derived CDR1 and CDR2 are MNHEY and SMNVEV (reference sequence). The length of the CDR3 is 15 residues. Material for sequencing was PBMCs. This chain joins TRBV27 and TRBJ2-7; maybe TRBD2 (7 bases). This TCR came from a man aged 40-50 years in good health and CMV-seropositive. CDR3 sequence reads: CASSLGGGRGYEQYF. DNA of the CDR3: TGTGCCAGCAGTTTAGGGGGGGGCAGGGGCTACGAGCAGTACTTC.